This TCR beta chain is drawn from a study of cytomegalovirus exposure and HLA in healthy donors. Study-wide points: TCR sequences were mostly rare, though some public TCRs occurred in many donors.

V lost 3 bases, J lost 2 bases, and 7 bases stayed unmatched. Germline CDR1 GTSNPN, CDR2 SVGIG (reference sequence). The CDR3 extends over 15 amino acids. The PCR used 60 Vbeta and 13 Jbeta primers. Clones were read by immunoSEQ multiplex PCR, and TCRdb kept only the in-frame ones, dropping some. The table records about 77,000 clones, roughly 80% of them present only once. To note about this clone: Its target is unknown.

The clonotype originates from a middle-aged man in good health and CMV-seronegative. What was sequenced was PBMCs. This chain joins TRBV30 and TRBJ2-1; 7 bases line up with TRBD2. CDR3 amino acids: CAWRGRGGTYNEQFF. In DNA form, the CDR3 reads TGTGCCTGGAGGGGGAGGGGCGGGACCTACAATGAGCAGTTCTTC.